This T cell receptor beta chain is drawn from a study of Ad26.COV2.S vaccination and SARS-CoV-2 variants. Treatment denoted: roughly 19 received Ad26.COV2.S at low or high dose, single or two shots; 5 received placebo; per-sample allocation not given. Samples came from day 63 after the first vaccine or placebo injection. Clones were sequenced by immunoSEQ multiplex PCR, and TCRdb holds only the in-frame ones, with some missing. The sample holds around 450,000 clones, more than 75% seen once. This receptor was obtained from a person aged 18-65 years who received the Ad26.COV2.S COVID-19 vaccine or a placebo. The sequenced sample was peripheral blood, obtained in a trial of Ad26.COV2.S vaccine versus placebo.

CDR3 sequence reads: CASSVQGAYEQYF. For the CDR3, the DNA is TGTGCCAGCAGTGTCCAGGGGGCCTACGAGCAGTACTTC. V usage is TRBV6-2 or TRBV6-3 and J usage is TRBJ2-7; 7 bases line up with TRBD1. The V segment lost 5 bases and the J segment 2 bases; nucleotides outside the gene matches: 3. Germline loops: CDR1 MNHEY, CDR2 SVGEGT. The CDR3 is 13 residues long.